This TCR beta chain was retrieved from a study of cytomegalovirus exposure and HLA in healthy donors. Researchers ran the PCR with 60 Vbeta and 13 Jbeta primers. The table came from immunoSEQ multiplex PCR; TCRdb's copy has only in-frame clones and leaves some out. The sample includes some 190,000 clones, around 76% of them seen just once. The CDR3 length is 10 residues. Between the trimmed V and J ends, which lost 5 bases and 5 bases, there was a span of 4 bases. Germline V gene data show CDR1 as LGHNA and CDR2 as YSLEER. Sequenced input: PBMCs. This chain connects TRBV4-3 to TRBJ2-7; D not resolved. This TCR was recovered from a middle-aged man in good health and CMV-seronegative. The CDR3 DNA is TGCGCCAGCAGCGGCCACGAGCAGTACTTC. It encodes CASSGHEQYF.